The 20 T cell receptor beta chains in this list originate from one sample, sequenced in a study of blood T cell repertoires in COVID-19 (dated by TCRdb to the early 2020s). Library preparation used the immunoSEQ multiplex PCR assay. The table comes from immuneACCESS by way of TCRdb, which keeps in-frame sequences with V and J called. Part of the clones is missing from these tables; in studies checked, under half for an unresolved V gene and the rest for unknown reasons. This sample is represented by roughly 85,000 clones; roughly 73% of them were singletons. The top ten constitute about 10% of the sample. Sequencing was performed on peripheral blood. These receptors all come from a human donor in a cohort sampled during active COVID-19.

The V gene is TRBV6-4, the J gene TRBJ1-5; TRBD1 matches 10 bases. The CDR3 contains 20 residues. V was pared by 2 bases and J by 2 bases, with 15 bases of the junction left unmatched. Germline CDR1 and CDR2: MRHNA and SNTAGT. The CDR3 loop is CASSDTIDRGPKYRNQPQHF. In DNA, the CDR3 is TGTGCCAGCAGTGACACAATTGACAGGGGGCCTAAGTATCGCAATCAGCCCCAGCATTTT.

This clone came up a few times. V usage is TRBV28 and J usage is TRBJ1-1, with D hard to call. This CDR3 is 12 amino acids long. Per germline, CDR1 MDHEN and CDR2 SYDVKM. V lost 7 bases to trimming and J lost 3 bases, with 9 bases between them. The CDR3 loop reads CASNAGYTEAFF. CDR3 nucleotide sequence: TGTGCCAGCAACGCGGGTTACACTGAAGCTTTCTTT.

The chain recombines TRBV5-8 with TRBJ2-5; D unresolved. Trimming left V 2 bases short and J 6 bases short, with 17 bases between. In germline, CDR1 is SGHTS, CDR2 YDEGEE. The CDR3 spans 15 residues. The CDR3 protein is CASSFQTKVRQTQYF. The CDR3 DNA reads as TGTGCCAGCAGCTTTCAGACAAAAGTTCGGCAGACCCAGTACTTC.

The chain couples TRBV7-2 to TRBJ2-7; TRBD2 matches 12 bases. CDR3 length equals 15 residues. The V gene end was trimmed by 6 bases and the J gene end by 2 bases; junction bases not matched to a gene: 5. CDR1 and CDR2 (germline): SGHTA, FQGNSA. CDR3 region: CASRRTSGVPYEQYF. DNA of the CDR3: TGTGCCAGCAGACGGACTAGCGGGGTTCCCTACGAGCAGTACTTC.

V and J are TRBV7-2 and TRBJ1-4; D unclear. The CDR3 covers 13 residues. V was cut by 1 base and J by 6 bases, with 6 bases left in between. The germline V gene encodes CDR1 SGHTA and CDR2 FQGNSA. CDR3 in amino acids: CASSLGTDEKLFF. The CDR3 coding sequence is TGTGCCAGCAGCTTAGGAACAGATGAAAAACTGTTTTTT.

The chain is built from TRBV7-8 and TRBJ2-2; a possible D gene is TRBD1 (6 bases). CDR3 length: 14 amino acids. V was pared by 5 bases and J by 4 bases, with 11 bases between. CDR1 and CDR2 (germline): SGHVS, FQNEAQ. The CDR3 sequence: CASSRTAGTGELFF. The CDR3 region has the DNA TGTGCCAGCAGCCGGACAGCCGGCACCGGGGAGCTGTTTTTT.

The chain combines TRBV10-3 with TRBJ1-2, with D perhaps matching TRBD1 (6 bases). V lost 4 bases to trimming and J lost 4 bases, with 13 bases between them. There are 14 residues in the CDR3. Germline CDR1 and CDR2: ENHRY and SYGVKD. The CDR3 sequence: CAISAGQQTYGYTF. The DNA for the CDR3 is TGTGCCATCAGTGCAGGACAGCAGACCTATGGCTACACCTTC.

J is TRBJ1-2 and V is TRBV6-5; tentatively, D is TRBD1 (5 bases). The CDR3 totals 15 residues. V was trimmed by 2 bases and J by 4 bases, leaving 14 bases between them. Germline CDR1 is MNHEY and CDR2 is SVGAGI. For the CDR3, the DNA is TGTGCCAGCAGTTACAATCAGGGCCCCTTCTATGGCTACACCTTC. Protein sequence: CASSYNQGPFYGYTF.

The chain joins TRBV5-1 to TRBJ1-1, with 7 bases matching TRBD1. This CDR3 is built from 13 residues. Looked up from germline, CDR1 is SGHRS and CDR2 is YFSETQ. V dropped 4 bases and J dropped 5; count of bases not matched to a gene: 5. CDR3 sequence reads: CASSDRVGTEAFF. The CDR3 nucleotides are TGCGCCAGCAGCGACAGGGTCGGAACTGAAGCTTTCTTT.

This clone has just one count. The V and J genes are TRBV3-1 (or the pseudogene TRBV3-2) and TRBJ1-6; no reliable D call. Germline-derived CDR1 and CDR2 are LGHDT and YNNKEL (reference sequence). The V end lost 4 bases, the J end lost 2 bases, and 12 bases lay between the germline ends. This CDR3 spans 16 amino acids. CDR3 sequence reads: CASSPLWSTYNSPLHF. In DNA, the CDR3 is TGTGCCAGCAGCCCACTTTGGAGTACCTATAATTCACCCCTCCACTTT.

This chain connects TRBV19 to TRBJ2-6; 9 nucleotides align to TRBD1. The ends lost 2 bases at V and 0 bases at J; junction bases unmatched: 11. The CDR3 covers 20 residues. Germline CDR1 reads LNHDA; CDR2 reads SQIVND (reference sequence). The CDR3: CASSIPPWTGVSSGANVLTF. Written as DNA, the CDR3 is TGTGCCAGTAGTATACCCCCCTGGACAGGGGTTAGCTCTGGGGCCAACGTCCTGACTTTC.

This chain joins TRBV5-5 and TRBJ1-1, with D hard to call. This CDR3 comprises 13 residues. Between the trimmed V and J ends, which lost 4 bases and 4 bases, there was a span of 11 bases. Germline-derived CDR1 and CDR2 are SGHKS and YYEKEE (reference sequence). CDR3 region: CASSVGRSTEAFF. In DNA, the CDR3 is TGTGCCAGCAGCGTCGGTCGGAGCACTGAAGCTTTCTTT. The complete variable domain, with remaining parts taken from reference TRBV5-5 and TRBJ1-1, reads DAGVTQSPTHLIKTRGQQVTLRCSPISGHKSVSWYQQVLGQGPQFIFQYYEKEERGRGNFPDRFSARQFPNYSSELNVNALLLGDSALYLCASSVGRSTEAFFGQGTRLTVV.

The rearrangement uses TRBV29-1 and TRBJ1-5, with 7 bases matching TRBD1. J gave up 3 bases and V 6 bases, and 5 bases lay outside the gene matches. The germline V gene has CDR1 SQVTM and CDR2 ANQGSEA. This CDR3 comprises 13 residues. CDR3 DNA: TGCAGCGTATCGACAGGGCCCAATCAGCCCCAGCATTTT. Translated, it gives CSVSTGPNQPQHF.

The rearrangement uses TRBV2 and TRBJ2-7; D gene uncertain. CDR1 is SNHLY and CDR2 is FYNNEI in the germline V gene. V dropped 8 bases and J dropped 2 bases, with 10 bases sitting between them. The CDR3 length is 12 residues. CDR3 protein: CASGRRTYEQYF. The CDR3 DNA is TGTGCCAGCGGCCGGAGAACCTACGAGCAGTACTTC. Full variable domain (outside the CDR3, taken from reference TRBV2 and TRBJ2-7): EPEVTQTPSHQVTQMGQEVILRCVPISNHLYFYWYRQILGQKVEFLVSFYNNEISEKSEIFDDQFSVERPDGSNFTLKIRSTKLEDSAMYFCASGRRTYEQYFGPGTRLTVT.

As to this clone: The same CDR3 arises from other DNA sequences in this sample as well. The V call is TRBV6-5, the J call TRBJ2-7; 9 bases fit TRBD1. There are 14 residues in the CDR3. The germline V gene encodes CDR1 MNHEY and CDR2 SVGAGI. Trimming removed 6 bases from V and 0 bases from J; junction bases left unmatched: 3. The chain's CDR3 is CASRRQGGSYEQYF. The CDR3 DNA follows: TGTGCCAGCAGGAGACAGGGGGGCTCCTACGAGCAGTACTTC.

The genes are TRBV6-6 and TRBJ1-5; D perhaps matches TRBD1 (6 bases). Per germline, CDR1 MNHNY and CDR2 SVGAGI (reference sequence). The CDR3 totals 13 residues. Between the trimmed V and J ends, which lost 10 bases and 2 bases, there was a span of 12 bases. Written as DNA, the CDR3 is TGTGCCACCCGAAGGACAGGCAATCAGCCCCAGCATTTT. Residues: CATRRTGNQPQHF.

The chain links TRBV6-5 to TRBJ2-7, with TRBD2 matching 9 bases. The J segment lost 4 bases and the V segment lost 7 bases, leaving 8 bases of the junction unmatched. The CDR3 runs to 14 residues. Per the germline V gene, CDR1 is MNHEY and CDR2 is SVGAGI. CDR3 region: CASMKRGVHYEQYF. For the CDR3, the DNA is TGTGCCAGCATGAAGCGGGGGGTCCATTACGAGCAGTACTTC.

This clone was recorded a few times. The rearrangement links TRBV30 to TRBJ2-1; D uncertain. This CDR3 is 11 amino acids long. V was shortened by 6 bases and J by 2 bases, with 5 bases between the two germline ends. Germline V lookup: CDR1 GTSNPN, CDR2 SVGIG (reference sequence). The CDR3 DNA follows: TGTGCCTGCACTACCTACAATGAGCAGTTCTTC. Residues: CACTTYNEQFF.

The CDR3 nucleotides are TGTGCCAGCAGCTCTGGGCGAATACAGGGTGGCGGGGAGCTGTTTTTT. Protein product: CASSSGRIQGGGELFF. The chain is built from TRBV5-6 and TRBJ2-2; D may be TRBD1 (6 bases). Trimming stripped 3 bases from V and 7 bases from J, with 19 bases between. The CDR3 loop spans 16 amino acids. CDR1 and CDR2 from the germline V gene are SGHDT and YYEEEE.

The chain links TRBV16 to TRBJ2-7; 10 bases line up with TRBD1. CDR3 length: 16 residues. V was clipped by 0 bases and J by 5 bases; unmatched bases: 7. From germline, CDR1 is KGHSY and CDR2 FQNENV. CDR3 sequence: CASSQSGTGETHEQYF. The CDR3 DNA sequence: TGTGCCAGCAGCCAATCGGGGACAGGGGAAACCCACGAGCAGTACTTC.